These 23 T cell receptor beta chains came from one sample sequenced in a study of blood T cell repertoires in COVID-19. Profiled with immunoSEQ multiplex PCR; TCRdb holds only in-frame clones, not every one. The table includes roughly 250,000 clones, roughly 91% detected once. What was sequenced was peripheral blood. These TCRs come from a woman aged 40 to 50 who had recovered from COVID-19.

J is TRBJ1-5 and V is TRBV3-1 (or the pseudogene TRBV3-2); maybe TRBD1 (6 bases). From germline, CDR1 is LGHDT and CDR2 YNNKEL (reference sequence). Trimming pared 7 bases from V and 0 bases from J, leaving 16 bases between. This CDR3 spans 16 amino acids. The CDR3 sequence: CASNNGGPYSNQPQHF. The CDR3, as DNA: TGTGCCAGCAACAACGGGGGGCCCTATAGCAATCAGCCCCAGCATTTT.

V gene TRBV13 combines with J gene TRBJ1-6, with 7 nucleotides matching TRBD1. Germline CDR1 is PRHDT and CDR2 is FYEKMQ (reference sequence). After removal of 2 bases from V and 0 bases from J, the junction contained 4 bases not matched to a gene. The CDR3 loop spans 17 amino acids. CDR3 bases: TGTGCCAGCAGCTTAACAGGGGCCAGCTCCTATAATTCACCCCTCCACTTT. Translated, it gives CASSLTGASSYNSPLHF.

The chain recombines TRBV10-2 with TRBJ2-5; no clear D gene. V was clipped by 5 bases and J by 5 bases, with 12 bases between them. CDR3 length: 13 residues. The germline V gene encodes CDR1 WSHSY and CDR2 SAAADI. CDR3 sequence reads: CASSPRLWETQYF. The CDR3 nucleotides read TGCGCCAGCAGTCCTAGGCTTTGGGAGACCCAGTACTTC.

This chain uses TRBV5-1 with TRBJ2-4, with 8 positions matching TRBD2. The CDR3 runs to 13 residues. After removal of 0 bases from V and 13 bases from J, the junction contained 6 bases not matched to a gene. Looked up from germline, CDR1 is SGHRS and CDR2 is YFSETQ. CDR3 residues: CASSLEGLGVQYF. The DNA of the CDR3 is TGCGCCAGCAGCTTGGAGGGACTAGGCGTGCAGTACTTC.

The gene calls are TRBV10-3 and TRBJ1-2, with D maybe TRBD1 (5 bases). With 3 bases removed from V and 2 bases from J, the gap between germline ends came to 7 bases. Looked up from germline, CDR1 is ENHRY and CDR2 is SYGVKD. There are 13 residues in the CDR3. The CDR3 coding sequence is TGTGCCATCAGTGATGGGGGGAACTATGGCTACACCTTC. Its translation is CAISDGGNYGYTF.

V is TRBV5-1 and J is TRBJ2-3; D is uncertain. V dropped 0 bases and J dropped 0 bases, with 11 bases sitting between them. CDR1 is SGHRS and CDR2 is YFSETQ in the germline V gene. The CDR3 spans 16 residues. CDR3 DNA: TGCGCCAGCAGCTTGGGGGCACCCAGGAGCACAGATACGCAGTATTTT. This encodes CASSLGAPRSTDTQYF.

The rearrangement uses TRBV7-2 and TRBJ1-5; D possibly corresponds to TRBD1 (6 bases). CDR3 length: 15 amino acids. Germline lookup yields CDR1 SGHTA and CDR2 FQGNSA. Trimming shortened V by 1 base and J by 7 bases, and 14 bases separated the two germline ends. The CDR3 protein is CASSLGTFQGQPQHF. DNA for the CDR3: TGTGCCAGCAGCTTAGGGACCTTCCAGGGGCAGCCCCAGCATTTT. The entire variable domain, with the rest obtained from reference TRBV7-2 and TRBJ1-5, is as follows: GAGVSQSPSNKVTEKGKDVELRCDPISGHTALYWYRQSLGQGLEFLIYFQGNSAPDKSGLPSDRFSAERTGGSVSTLTIQRTQQEDSAVYLCASSLGTFQGQPQHFGDGTRLSIL.

CDR3 DNA sequence: TGTGCCACCGATACGGGCCGGGCCCTCGGGAGGGAGCAGTTCTTC. It is translated as CATDTGRALGREQFF. The chain combines TRBV19 with TRBJ2-1; 7 bases are shared with TRBD2. V lost 10 bases to trimming and J lost 10 bases; unmatched junction nucleotides: 19. In germline, CDR1 is LNHDA, CDR2 SQIVND (reference sequence). The CDR3 has 15 amino acids. The full variable domain, with the rest looked up from reference TRBV19 and TRBJ2-1, is DGGITQSPKYLFRKEGQNVTLSCEQNLNHDAMYWYRQDPGQGLRLIYYSQIVNDFQKGDIAEGYSVSREKKESFPLTVTSAQKNPTAFYLCATDTGRALGREQFFGPGTRLTVL.

The genes are TRBV25-1 and TRBJ2-7; 8 bases are a match to TRBD1. The CDR3 has 16 residues. The V gene end was trimmed by 5 bases and the J gene end by 7 bases; junction bases not matched to a gene: 16. The germline V gene encodes CDR1 MGHDK and CDR2 SYGVNS. CDR3 loop: CASSISGGGPTGEQYF. The CDR3, as DNA: TGTGCCAGCAGTATCTCAGGGGGCGGGCCAACTGGGGAGCAGTACTTC.

The chain joins TRBV9 to TRBJ1-2; weak D call: TRBD1 (6 bases). The V end was cut by 4 bases, the J end by 4 bases, with 14 bases between. The CDR3 contains 14 residues. Per germline, CDR1 SGDLS and CDR2 YYNGEE. Here the CDR3 reads CASSPQQGPYGYTF. The CDR3, as DNA: TGTGCCAGCAGCCCACAACAGGGTCCCTATGGCTACACCTTC.

The chain couples TRBV5-4 to TRBJ2-1; 8 bases line up with TRBD2. The germline V gene has CDR1 SGHNT and CDR2 YYREEE (reference sequence). This CDR3 contains 17 residues. V lost 4 bases and J lost 2; bases outside the gene matches: 11. In nucleotides, the CDR3 is TGTGCCAGCAGCCCAATGGGCAGCGGGAGAGCCTACAATGAGCAGTTCTTC. This sequence encodes CASSPMGSGRAYNEQFF.

The chain uses TRBV5-4 and TRBJ2-3; TRBD2 is a possible D gene (5 bases). The V gene lost 6 bases and the J gene lost 2 bases, with 7 bases spanning the gap. Germline loops: CDR1 SGHNT, CDR2 YYREEE (reference sequence). The length of the CDR3 is 12 residues. The CDR3 region has the DNA TGTGCCAGCACTCGGGACACAGATACGCAGTATTTT. This sequence encodes CASTRDTDTQYF.

This chain joins TRBV4-3 and TRBJ2-5, with 15 positions matching TRBD2. V was pared by 4 bases and J by 1 base, with 4 bases of the junction left unmatched. The CDR3 totals 17 residues. Germline values: CDR1 LGHNA, CDR2 YSLEER. The CDR3 coding sequence is TGCGCCAGCAGCCCCCGGACTAGCGGGAGGGGCCAAGAGACCCAGTACTTC. Amino acids: CASSPRTSGRGQETQYF.

This chain joins TRBV5-4 and TRBJ2-3; 9 bases agree with TRBD1. The germline gives CDR1 SGHNT, CDR2 YYREEE (reference sequence). The V and J ends lost 0 bases and 10 bases, in that order; junction bases with no gene match: 12. The CDR3 sequence is 16 residues long. CDR3 DNA sequence: TGTGCCAGCAGCTTGGCTGGGACAGGGCTCCTTAGGGCGCAGTATTTT. Amino acids: CASSLAGTGLLRAQYF.

The genes are TRBV18 and TRBJ1-2; 10 positions agree with TRBD1. J was trimmed by 4 bases and V by 2 bases; bases with no gene match: 7. Germline V gene data show CDR1 as KGHSH and CDR2 as LQKENI. This CDR3 is built from 16 residues. CDR3 loop: CASSPSQGQGLYGYTF. The CDR3 nucleotides read TGTGCCAGCTCACCATCCCAGGGACAGGGGCTCTATGGCTACACCTTC.

This clone was observed a handful of times. The chain recombines TRBV9 with TRBJ1-3; D remains unclear. CDR1 and CDR2 from the germline V gene are SGDLS and YYNGEE. The V end was cut by 0 bases, the J end by 0 bases, with 4 bases between. The CDR3 contains 14 residues. In nucleotides, the CDR3 is TGTGCCAGCAGCGTAGTGCGCTCTGGAAACACCATATATTTT. Residues: CASSVVRSGNTIYF. The full variable domain, with the rest looked up from reference TRBV9 and TRBJ1-3, is DSGVTQTPKHLITATGQRVTLRCSPRSGDLSVYWYQQSLDQGLQFLIQYYNGEERAKGNILERFSAQQFPDLHSELNLSSLELGDSALYFCASSVVRSGNTIYFGEGSWLTVV.

This chain uses TRBV5-1 with TRBJ2-5; 7 bases match TRBD2. J was trimmed by 2 bases and V by 4 bases; bases with no gene match: 11. Germline values: CDR1 SGHRS, CDR2 YFSETQ. The CDR3 runs to 16 residues. The chain's CDR3 is CASSPRPWGGQETQYF. In DNA form, the CDR3 reads TGCGCCAGCAGCCCCCGCCCGTGGGGGGGACAAGAGACCCAGTACTTC.

A word on this clone: The junction departs from the called germline gene at one end, perhaps through a read error. The chain employs TRBV7-7 and TRBJ2-1, with D possibly matching TRBD2 (6 bases). From germline, CDR1 is SSHAT and CDR2 FNYEAQ (reference sequence). The CDR3 covers 16 residues. CDR3 in amino acids: CASSARSGRSYNEQFF. The CDR3 DNA follows: TGTGCTAGCAGCGCCAGGAGCGGGCGCTCCTACAATGAGCAGTTCTTC.

The rearrangement joins TRBV27 to TRBJ1-2, with a weak D call TRBD1 (6 bases). CDR1 and CDR2 from the germline V gene are MNHEY and SMNVEV (reference sequence). The CDR3 has 15 residues. V was clipped by 6 bases and J by 5 bases, with 19 bases between them. As DNA, the CDR3 is TGTGCCAGCAGAGCAACAGGGCGCCCTGGATATGGCTACACCTTC. Translation gives CASRATGRPGYGYTF.

V and J are TRBV30 and TRBJ2-1; 10 bases match TRBD2. From germline, CDR1 is GTSNPN and CDR2 SVGIG (reference sequence). The CDR3 covers 15 residues. Germline trimming cut 0 bases from V and 4 bases from J; bases unmatched to any gene: 3. CDR3 bases: TGTGCCTGGAGTGTCCCGGGACTAGCGTACAATGAGCAGTTCTTC. It encodes CAWSVPGLAYNEQFF.

This sequence joins TRBV6-5 and TRBJ1-2; D remains ambiguous. Germline CDR1 MNHEY, CDR2 SVGAGI. The CDR3 extends over 16 amino acids. Trimming removed 2 bases at V and 4 bases at J, with 17 bases between. The DNA of the CDR3 is TGTGCCAGCAGTTACCCCCCCGCGGCAAGAGGCTATGGCTACACCTTC. Encoded protein: CASSYPPAARGYGYTF.

CDR3 in amino acids: CASSPAAAVAYEQYF. The DNA of the CDR3 is TGTGCCAGCAGCCCGGCGGCAGCGGTAGCCTACGAGCAGTACTTC. The chain uses TRBV5-5 and TRBJ2-7; possible D gene TRBD2, 5 bases. The ends were cut back, 4 bases at V and 2 bases at J, with 16 bases in the middle. The germline gives CDR1 SGHKS, CDR2 YYEKEE (reference sequence). CDR3 size: 15 residues.

This clone was observed a few times. The genes are TRBV7-9 and TRBJ1-1; D is undetermined. In germline, CDR1 is SEHNR, CDR2 FQNEAQ (reference sequence). The V end was cut by 5 bases, the J end by 6 bases, with 16 bases between. This CDR3 spans 14 amino acids. Written as DNA, the CDR3 is TGTGCCAGCAGCCTCGAGAGGGTTAGGGCTGAAGCTTTCTTT. Encoded protein: CASSLERVRAEAFF.